This T cell receptor (beta chain) was sequenced in a study of T cell repertoires in cytomegalovirus infection. Study context: Matching HLA type, along with CMV infection, was indicated by public TCR beta signatures.

As regards this clonotype: What it recognizes is unknown.

From the reads, TCRdb called clonotypes with MiXCR, one entry per CDR3 protein. The sample holds about 320,000 distinct CDR3 sequences, over 7.5% seen once. The study, taken as a whole, reports: Dominant in the ex vivo response were TCR beta clonotypes restricted by HLA-C and specific for CMV.

The CDR3 has 16 amino acids. V shed 1 base and J 3 bases; nucleotides not matched to a gene: 8. Per germline, CDR1 SGHTA and CDR2 FQGNSA. The sequenced sample consisted of PBMCs. This chain joins TRBV7-2 and TRBJ1-1, with 7 bases matching TRBD1. The receptor comes from a human donor in good health (CMV status not recorded). Some clones in this sample may be carry-over from other donors' samples. The DNA of the CDR3 is TGTGCCAGCAGCTTAGTAGGGGGCGGGGCAGACACTGAAGCTTTCTTT. Amino acids: CASSLVGGGADTEAFF.